The 9 T cell receptor beta chains below come from one sample, sequenced in a study of vaccination effects on CD4 cells after COVID-19. The antigens these receptors bind are not known. Pools of viral peptides were used by the ViraFEST assay to expand antigen-specific CD4+ T cells ahead of sequencing. Culture proceeded for nine to ten days, and CD4+ T cells were then isolated. The person acquired a PCR-confirmed SARS-CoV-2 infection between March and December 2020. Profiling relied on immunoSEQ multiplex PCR, and the TCRdb table lists in-frame clones only, not all of them. The data contain 60,000 to 75,000 clones, 73% of them singletons. The material sequenced was CD4+ T cells from PBMCs cultured with HIV peptides, taken before COVID-19 vaccination. Subset given: HIV-1 Nef peptide pool negative control/reference culture. Receptor source: a human donor who had a prior SARS-CoV-2 infection.

V and J are TRBV2 and TRBJ1-5, with 7 positions matching TRBD1. From germline, CDR1 is SNHLY and CDR2 FYNNEI. This CDR3 region has 13 residues. In nucleotides, the CDR3 is TGTGGAAGCGGGACAGAGTTAAATCAGCCCCAGCATTTT. Translated, it gives CGSGTELNQPQHF.

V is TRBV2 and J is TRBJ2-1; no clear D gene. This CDR3 has 15 amino acids. Per the germline V gene, CDR1 is SNHLY and CDR2 is FYNNEI. Trimming left V 7 bases short and J 3 bases short, with 16 bases between. CDR3: CASKGRGFFYNEQFF. The CDR3 region has the DNA TGTGCCAGCAAAGGACGCGGCTTTTTCTACAATGAGCAGTTCTTC.

This chain links TRBV7-8 with TRBJ1-2, with D maybe TRBD1 (5 bases). The CDR3 runs to 13 residues. The V end lost 4 bases, the J end lost 8 bases, and 14 bases lay between the germline ends. The germline CDR1 and CDR2 sequences are SGHVS and FQNEAQ. The CDR3 DNA is TGTGCCAGCAGCTCCAACCGGGGGTCGGGCTACACCTTC. Its translation is CASSSNRGSGYTF.

This clone is a singleton in its sample. V usage is TRBV5-4 and J usage is TRBJ2-5; TRBD1 matches 7 bases. V dropped 3 bases and J dropped 5; count of bases not matched to a gene: 4. This CDR3 spans 13 amino acids. Looked up from germline, CDR1 is SGHNT and CDR2 is YYREEE (reference sequence). CDR3 in amino acids: CASSSDREETQYF. The DNA for the CDR3 is TGTGCCAGCAGCTCCGACAGGGAGGAGACCCAGTACTTC.

The chain has TRBV7-8 and TRBJ1-1; no clear D. From germline, CDR1 is SGHVS and CDR2 FQNEAQ. This CDR3 contains 16 residues. CDR3 nucleotides: TGTGCTACAAAAAAAATGGCAGGTTCAATGAACACTGAAGCTTTCTTT. Amino acid sequence: CATKKMAGSMNTEAFF.

This clone has just a few counts. The chain employs TRBV16 and TRBJ2-7; possible D gene TRBD1, 6 bases. CDR1 KGHSY and CDR2 FQNENV come from the germline V gene. V was cut by 1 base and J by 3 bases, with 10 bases left in between. This CDR3 region has 14 residues. The CDR3 DNA follows: TGTGCCAGCAGCCAATTCAACAGGGACTACGAGCAGTACTTC. Encoded protein: CASSQFNRDYEQYF.

The chain links TRBV4-1 to TRBJ1-3; 7 bases are shared with TRBD1. Germline V gene data show CDR1 as MGHRA and CDR2 as YSYEKL. The V segment lost 1 base and the J segment 4 bases; nucleotides outside the gene matches: 10. The CDR3 totals 17 residues. As DNA, the CDR3 is TGCGCCAGCAGCCAAGCCGCCCACAGGGGAGAAGGAAACACCATATATTTT. This sequence encodes CASSQAAHRGEGNTIYF.

V is TRBV3-1 (or the pseudogene TRBV3-2) and J is TRBJ1-5; 8 bases agree with TRBD1. CDR3 size: 17 residues. Looked up from germline, CDR1 is LGHDT and CDR2 is YNNKEL (reference sequence). V lost 1 base and J lost 7; bases outside the gene matches: 12. The CDR3, as DNA: TGTGCCAGCAGCCAAGGAGGGGCTACAGGGGGGGACCAGCCCCAGCATTTT. As protein: CASSQGGATGGDQPQHF.

V and J are TRBV4-1 and TRBJ2-3; TRBD2 agrees at 14 bases. This CDR3 region has 15 residues. J gave up 5 bases and V 7 bases, and 5 bases lay outside the gene matches. Germline assignment: CDR1 MGHRA and CDR2 YSYEKL. CDR3 coding DNA: TGCGCCAGCACGCCCGGGACTAGCGGGAGAGATACGCAGTATTTT. This gives the protein CASTPGTSGRDTQYF.